This entry concerns a single TCR beta chain. Antigen specificity is unknown. The V gene lost 5 bases and the J gene lost 5 bases, with 15 bases spanning the gap. The CDR3 has 14 residues. Germline values: CDR1 SGHTA, CDR2 FQGTGA. Premalignant or tumor cells were enriched by macro-dissection after pathologic assessment. The table came from immunoSEQ multiplex PCR; TCRdb's copy has only in-frame clones and leaves some out. The repertoire holds 9,500 or so clones, with approximately 78% as singletons. This sample stems from a study of immune evolution from preneoplasia to lung adenocarcinoma. Study-wide background: HLA loss of heterozygosity: roughly 6.6% AIS, around 16% MIA, roughly 35% ADC, none AAH.

Study-wide points: Later-stage lesions appeared to have more T cells, more diversity, less clonality.

The J gene is TRBJ2-5, the V gene TRBV7-3, with D perhaps being TRBD1 or TRBD2 (5 bases each). Sequencing was done on a sample of FFPE minimally invasive lung adenocarcinoma tissue. The TCR comes from a person between 65 and 80 years old with lung adenocarcinoma. The CDR3 is CASSPTGAKETQYF. In DNA, the CDR3 is TGTGCCAGCAGCCCCACCGGGGCGAAGGAGACCCAGTACTTC.